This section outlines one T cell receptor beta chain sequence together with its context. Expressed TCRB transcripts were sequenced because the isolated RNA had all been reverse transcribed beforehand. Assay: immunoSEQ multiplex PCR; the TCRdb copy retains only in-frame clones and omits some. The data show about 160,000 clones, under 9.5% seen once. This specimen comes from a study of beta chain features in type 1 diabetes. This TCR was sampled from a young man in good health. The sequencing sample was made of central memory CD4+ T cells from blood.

CDR3 residues: CASSPVRGTGELFF. The CDR3, as DNA: TGTGCCAGCTCACCAGTAAGAGGGACCGGGGAGCTGTTTTTT. The chain recombines TRBV18 with TRBJ2-2; possibly TRBD2 for D (5 bases). The CDR3 length is 14 residues. The germline V gene encodes CDR1 KGHSH and CDR2 LQKENI. V was shortened by 2 bases and J by 5 bases, with 9 bases between the two germline ends.